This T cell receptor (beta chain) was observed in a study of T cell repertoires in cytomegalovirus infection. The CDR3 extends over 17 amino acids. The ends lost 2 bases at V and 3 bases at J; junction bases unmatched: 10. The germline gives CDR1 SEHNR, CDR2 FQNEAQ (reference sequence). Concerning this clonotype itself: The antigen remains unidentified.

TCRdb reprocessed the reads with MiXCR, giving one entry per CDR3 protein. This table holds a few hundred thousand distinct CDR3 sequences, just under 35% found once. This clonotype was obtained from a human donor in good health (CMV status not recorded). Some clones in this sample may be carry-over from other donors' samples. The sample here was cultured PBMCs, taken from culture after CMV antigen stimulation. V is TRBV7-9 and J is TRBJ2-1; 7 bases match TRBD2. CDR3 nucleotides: TGTGCCAGCAGCTTATCAACCCCCGGGACTATCTACAATGAGCAGTTCTTC. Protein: CASSLSTPGTIYNEQFF.